Given below is one TCR beta chain in context. Its antigen is undetermined. These data belong to a study of T cell responses to AZD1222 COVID-19 vaccine. Trimming left V 6 bases short and J 2 bases short, with 13 bases between. The CDR3 is made up of 14 amino acids. From germline, CDR1 is MNHEY and CDR2 SMNVEV (reference sequence). The study, taken as a whole, reports: Only six people who got AZD1222 tested seropositive at baseline. An increase in Spike-specific TCR breadth and depth was observed after two AZD1222 doses. Repertoire sampling occurred only after the peak T cell response.

Assay used: immunoSEQ multiplex PCR; TCRdb lists only in-frame clones, some missing. This table holds just under 150,000 clones, roughly 90% found once. This specimen consisted of peripheral blood, obtained 28 days after the second AZD1222 dose. V and J are TRBV27 and TRBJ1-2; D is perhaps TRBD1 (5 bases). The TCR was taken from an adult who received the AZD1222 COVID-19 vaccine. CDR3 sequence (DNA): TGTGCCAGCAGGAGGCAGGGATCGAACTATGGCTACACCTTC. Amino acids: CASRRQGSNYGYTF.